This T cell receptor (beta chain) was observed in a study of T-cell memory formation after mild COVID-19. TCRdb re-called the 5' RACE reads through MiXCR, storing one row per CDR3 protein. The table shows 35,000 to 50,000 distinct CDR3 sequences, with about a tenth occurring only once. In this sample, this clonotype turned up a few times. What it binds is unknown. Notes on the study in general: Memory cells collected pre-infection included some clones that later responded, suggesting cross-reactive memory joined.

Germline V gene sequence: CDR1 MGHRA, CDR2 YSYEKL. V was shortened by 0 bases and J by 9 bases, with 9 bases between the two germline ends. There are 14 residues in the CDR3. The sequenced sample consisted of PBMCs or a T cell subset sorted from them (not recorded which). The chain couples TRBV4-1 to TRBJ1-6; D remains ambiguous. The sequence was obtained from an adult woman who had mild COVID-19 (a few samples of this study predate the infection). Cell type and time point are not known. CDR3 sequence (DNA): TGCGCCAGCAGCCAAGAGCGCGAGATTTCACCCCTCCACTTT. It translates to CASSQEREISPLHF.